This TCR beta chain was sequenced in a study of blood T cell repertoires in COVID-19. Study-level background: COVID-19 samples from acute and convalescent phases originated in the United States, Italy and Spain. The analysed material was cDNA or gDNA that came from T cells, B-cell-depleted T cells, or PBMCs.

Per the original data handling: Estimated nucleated cell counts came from reference gene primer amplification. Libraries were prepared by immunoSEQ multiplex PCR; TCRdb keeps only in-frame clonotypes and omits some of them. The V and J calls and the clone size are those of that table, but D and trimming were determined from the DNA. Among about 83,000 clones, about four fifths were seen once, and the ten largest hold around a sixth. This clone has just a few counts. The source material was peripheral blood. This receptor was taken from a woman aged 80 or over with acute or convalescent COVID-19.

DNA of the CDR3: TGTGCCAGTAGTAACATGGGGGCTAGGGAACAGCCCCAGCATTTT. Its protein is CASSNMGAREQPQHF. The chain is built from TRBV19 and TRBJ1-5; D possibly corresponds to TRBD1 (6 bases). CDR1 is LNHDA, CDR2 SQIVND, per germline (reference sequence). Trimming took 4 bases from V and 7 from J, leaving 17 bases between them. This CDR3 spans 15 amino acids.